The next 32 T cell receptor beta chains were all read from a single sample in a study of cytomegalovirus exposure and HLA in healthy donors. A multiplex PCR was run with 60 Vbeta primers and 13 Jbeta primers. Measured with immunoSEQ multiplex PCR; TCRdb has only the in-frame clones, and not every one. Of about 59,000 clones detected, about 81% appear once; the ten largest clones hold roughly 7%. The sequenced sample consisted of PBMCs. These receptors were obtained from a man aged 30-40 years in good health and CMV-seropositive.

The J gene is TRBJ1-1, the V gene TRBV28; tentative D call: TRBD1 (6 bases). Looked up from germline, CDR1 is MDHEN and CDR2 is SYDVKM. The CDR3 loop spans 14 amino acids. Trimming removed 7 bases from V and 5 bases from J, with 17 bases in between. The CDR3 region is CASTFRGARTEAFF. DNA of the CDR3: TGTGCCAGCACCTTCCGGGGGGCGAGAACTGAAGCTTTCTTT. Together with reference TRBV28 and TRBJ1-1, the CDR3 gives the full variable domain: DVKVTQSSRYLVKRTGEKVFLECVQDMDHENMFWYRQDPGLGLRLIYFSYDVKMKEKGDIPEGYSVSREKKERFSLILESASTNQTSMYLCASTFRGARTEAFFGQGTRLTVV.

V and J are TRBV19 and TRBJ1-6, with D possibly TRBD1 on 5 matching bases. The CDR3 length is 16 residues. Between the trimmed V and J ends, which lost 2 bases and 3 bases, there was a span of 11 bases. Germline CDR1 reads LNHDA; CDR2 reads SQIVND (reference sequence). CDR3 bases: TGTGCCAGTAGTATATTAACGACAGACTATAATTCACCCCTCCACTTT. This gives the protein CASSILTTDYNSPLHF.

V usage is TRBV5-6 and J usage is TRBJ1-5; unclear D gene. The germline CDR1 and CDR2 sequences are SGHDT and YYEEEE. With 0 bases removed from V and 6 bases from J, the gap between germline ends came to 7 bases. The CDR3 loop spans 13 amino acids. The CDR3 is CASSLDPGQPQHF. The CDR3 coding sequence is TGTGCCAGCAGCTTGGATCCGGGTCAGCCCCAGCATTTT.

CDR3 sequence (DNA): TGTGCCAGCAGTTCCGGGACAGGGAATTCACCCCTCCACTTT. Its protein product is CASSSGTGNSPLHF. V is TRBV27 and J is TRBJ1-6; 9 nucleotides line up with TRBD1. This CDR3 contains 14 residues. V gave up 4 bases and J gave up 7 bases; unmatched junction bases: 2. Germline CDR1 MNHEY, CDR2 SMNVEV (reference sequence).

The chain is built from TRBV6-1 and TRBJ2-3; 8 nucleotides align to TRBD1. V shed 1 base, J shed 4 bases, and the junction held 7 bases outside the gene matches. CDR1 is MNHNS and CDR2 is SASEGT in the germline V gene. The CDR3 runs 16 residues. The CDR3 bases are TGTGCCAGCAGTGAAGACGGCAGGGGGCGTGCAGATACGCAGTATTTT. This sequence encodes CASSEDGRGRADTQYF.

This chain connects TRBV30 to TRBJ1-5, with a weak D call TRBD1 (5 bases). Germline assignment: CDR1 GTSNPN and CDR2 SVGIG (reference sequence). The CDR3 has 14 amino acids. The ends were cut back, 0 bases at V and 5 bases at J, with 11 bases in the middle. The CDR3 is CAWSVWGGDQPQHF. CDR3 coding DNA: TGTGCCTGGAGTGTATGGGGGGGGGATCAGCCCCAGCATTTT.

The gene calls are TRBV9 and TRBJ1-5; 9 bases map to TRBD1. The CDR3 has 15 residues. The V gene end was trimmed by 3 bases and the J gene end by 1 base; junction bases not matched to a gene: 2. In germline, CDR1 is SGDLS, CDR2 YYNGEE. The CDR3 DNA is TGTGCCAGCAGCGGGGGACAGGGAAGCAATCAGCCCCAGCATTTT. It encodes CASSGGQGSNQPQHF.

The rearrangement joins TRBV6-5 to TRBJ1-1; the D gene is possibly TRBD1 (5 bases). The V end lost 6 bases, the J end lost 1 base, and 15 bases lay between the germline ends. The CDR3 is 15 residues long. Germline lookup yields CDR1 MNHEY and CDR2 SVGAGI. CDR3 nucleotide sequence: TGTGCCAGCAGCTCTACAGGCACGACGAACACTGAAGCTTTCTTT. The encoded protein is CASSSTGTTNTEAFF.

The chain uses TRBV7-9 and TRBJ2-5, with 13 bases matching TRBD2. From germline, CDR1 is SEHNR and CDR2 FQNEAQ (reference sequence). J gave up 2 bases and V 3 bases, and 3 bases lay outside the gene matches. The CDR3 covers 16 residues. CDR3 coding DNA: TGTGCCAGCAGCTTGACTAGCGGGGGGCTACAAGAGACCCAGTACTTC. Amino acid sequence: CASSLTSGGLQETQYF. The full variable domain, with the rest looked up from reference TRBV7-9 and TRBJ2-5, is DTGVSQNPRHKITKRGQNVTFRCDPISEHNRLYWYRQTLGQGPEFLTYFQNEAQLEKSRLLSDRFSAERPKGSFSTLEIQRTEQGDSAMYLCASSLTSGGLQETQYFGPGTRLLVL.

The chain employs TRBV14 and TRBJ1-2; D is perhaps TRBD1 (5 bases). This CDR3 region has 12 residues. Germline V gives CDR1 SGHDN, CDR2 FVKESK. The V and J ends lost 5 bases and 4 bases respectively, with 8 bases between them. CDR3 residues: CASSAGIYGYTF. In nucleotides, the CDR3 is TGTGCCAGCAGCGCAGGGATCTATGGCTACACCTTC.

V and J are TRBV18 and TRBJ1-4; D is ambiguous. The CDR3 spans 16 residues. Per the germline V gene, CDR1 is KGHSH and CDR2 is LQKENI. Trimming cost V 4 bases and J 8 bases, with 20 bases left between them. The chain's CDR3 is CASSHLRQPAREKLFF. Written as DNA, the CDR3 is TGTGCCAGCTCACACCTCCGACAACCGGCTCGGGAAAAACTGTTTTTT.

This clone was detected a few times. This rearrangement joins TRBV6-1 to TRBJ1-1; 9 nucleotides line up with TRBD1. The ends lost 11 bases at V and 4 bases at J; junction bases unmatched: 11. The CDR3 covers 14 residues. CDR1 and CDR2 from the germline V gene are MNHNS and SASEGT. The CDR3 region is CAGGTGGAATEAFF. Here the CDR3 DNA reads TGTGCCGGAGGTACAGGGGGCGCGGCCACTGAAGCTTTCTTT.

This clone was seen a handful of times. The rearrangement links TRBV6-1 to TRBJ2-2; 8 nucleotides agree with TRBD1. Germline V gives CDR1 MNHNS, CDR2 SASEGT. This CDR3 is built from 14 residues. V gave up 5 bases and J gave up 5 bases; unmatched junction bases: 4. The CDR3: CASSTRQGTGELFF. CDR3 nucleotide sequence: TGTGCCAGCAGTACACGACAGGGGACCGGGGAGCTGTTTTTT.

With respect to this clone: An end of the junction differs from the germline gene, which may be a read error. The CDR3: CASSENPGGQGTF. The CDR3 region has the DNA TGTGCCAGCAGTGAAAACCCAGGCGGACAGGGAACCTTC. The J gene is TRBJ2-7, the V gene TRBV6-1; 8 nucleotides align to TRBD1. The CDR3 runs to 13 residues. Germline CDR1 and CDR2: MNHNS and SASEGT.

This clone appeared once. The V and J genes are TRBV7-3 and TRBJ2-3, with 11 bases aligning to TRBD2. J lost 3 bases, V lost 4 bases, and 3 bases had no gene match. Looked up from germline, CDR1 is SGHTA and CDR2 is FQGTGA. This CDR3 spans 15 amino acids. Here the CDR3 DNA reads TGTGCCAGCAGCTCCCGACTAGCGGGGACAGATACGCAGTATTTT. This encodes CASSSRLAGTDTQYF.

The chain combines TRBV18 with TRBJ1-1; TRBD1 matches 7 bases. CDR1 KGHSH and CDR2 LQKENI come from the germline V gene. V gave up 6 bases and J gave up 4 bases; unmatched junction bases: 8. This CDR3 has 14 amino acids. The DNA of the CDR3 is TGTGCCAGCTCCAACAGGGGCGTCCCCACTGAAGCTTTCTTT. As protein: CASSNRGVPTEAFF.

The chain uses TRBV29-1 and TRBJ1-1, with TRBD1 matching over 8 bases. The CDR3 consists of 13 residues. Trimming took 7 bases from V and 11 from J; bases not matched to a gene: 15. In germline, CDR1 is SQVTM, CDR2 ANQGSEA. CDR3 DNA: TGCAGCGCCCCCGGACAGGGTGGTTCGCGGGCTTTCTTT. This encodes CSAPGQGGSRAFF.

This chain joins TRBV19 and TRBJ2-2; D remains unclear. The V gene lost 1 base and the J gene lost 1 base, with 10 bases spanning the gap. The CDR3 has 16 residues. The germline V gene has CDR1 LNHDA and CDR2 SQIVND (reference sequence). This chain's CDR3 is CASSIAATGNTGELFF. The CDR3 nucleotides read TGTGCCAGTAGTATAGCCGCCACTGGGAACACCGGGGAGCTGTTTTTT.

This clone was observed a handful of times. CDR3 region: CASRSQGKYQPQHF. For the CDR3, the DNA is TGTGCCAGCAGGTCACAGGGGAAATATCAGCCCCAGCATTTT. This sequence joins TRBV28 and TRBJ1-5; 7 bases line up with TRBD1. Germline V CDR1 and CDR2: MDHEN, SYDVKM. This CDR3 has 14 amino acids. The V and J ends lost 6 bases and 5 bases, in that order; junction bases with no gene match: 7.

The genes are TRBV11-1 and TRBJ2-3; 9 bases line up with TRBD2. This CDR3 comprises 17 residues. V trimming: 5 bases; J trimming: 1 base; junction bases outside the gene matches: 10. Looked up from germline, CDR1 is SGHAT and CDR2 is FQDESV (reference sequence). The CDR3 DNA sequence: TGTGCCAGCAGCGTAACCCGACGACTAGCGGGCACAGATACGCAGTATTTT. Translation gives CASSVTRRLAGTDTQYF.

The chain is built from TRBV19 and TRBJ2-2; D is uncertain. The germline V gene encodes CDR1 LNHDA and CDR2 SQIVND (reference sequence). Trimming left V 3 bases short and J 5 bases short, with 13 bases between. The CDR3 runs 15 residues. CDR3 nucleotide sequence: TGTGCCAGTAGTATCCGGTCTAGGCCTACCGGGGAGCTGTTTTTT. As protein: CASSIRSRPTGELFF.

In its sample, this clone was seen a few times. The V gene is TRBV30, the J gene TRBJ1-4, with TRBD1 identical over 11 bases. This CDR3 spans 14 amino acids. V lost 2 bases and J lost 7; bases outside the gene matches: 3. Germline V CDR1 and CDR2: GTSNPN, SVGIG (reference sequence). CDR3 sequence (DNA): TGTGCCTGGAGTCTCGGACAGGGGGCTGAAAAACTGTTTTTT. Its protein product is CAWSLGQGAEKLFF.

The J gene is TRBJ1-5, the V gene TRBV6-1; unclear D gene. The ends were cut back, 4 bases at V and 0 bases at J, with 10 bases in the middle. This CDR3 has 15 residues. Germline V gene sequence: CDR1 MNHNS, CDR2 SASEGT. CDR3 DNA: TGTGCCAGCAGTGCGACAAGTTTTAGCAATCAGCCCCAGCATTTT. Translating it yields CASSATSFSNQPQHF.

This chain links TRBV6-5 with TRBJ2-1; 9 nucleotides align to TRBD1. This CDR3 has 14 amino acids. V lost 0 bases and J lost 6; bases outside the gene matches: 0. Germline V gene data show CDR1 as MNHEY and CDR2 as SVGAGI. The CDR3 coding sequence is TGTGCCAGCAGTTACTCGACAGGGGGCAATGAGCAGTTCTTC. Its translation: CASSYSTGGNEQFF.

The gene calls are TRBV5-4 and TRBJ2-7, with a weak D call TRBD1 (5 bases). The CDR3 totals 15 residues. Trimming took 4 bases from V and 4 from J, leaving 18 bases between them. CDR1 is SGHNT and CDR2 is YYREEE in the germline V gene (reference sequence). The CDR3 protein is CASSVKKGNKYEQYF. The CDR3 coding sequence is TGTGCCAGCAGCGTAAAAAAGGGGAACAAGTACGAGCAGTACTTC.

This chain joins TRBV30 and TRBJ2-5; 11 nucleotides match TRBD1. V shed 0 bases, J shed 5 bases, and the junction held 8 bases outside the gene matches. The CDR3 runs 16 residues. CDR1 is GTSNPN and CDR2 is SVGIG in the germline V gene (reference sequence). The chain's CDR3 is CAWSVRGQGVGETQYF. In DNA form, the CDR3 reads TGTGCCTGGAGTGTACGGGGACAGGGGGTAGGGGAGACCCAGTACTTC.

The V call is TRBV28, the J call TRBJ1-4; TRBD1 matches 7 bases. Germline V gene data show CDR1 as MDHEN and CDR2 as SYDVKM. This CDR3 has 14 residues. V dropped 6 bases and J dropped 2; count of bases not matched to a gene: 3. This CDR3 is CASSSTGTNEKLFF. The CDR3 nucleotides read TGTGCCAGCAGCTCGACAGGGACTAATGAAAAACTGTTTTTT.

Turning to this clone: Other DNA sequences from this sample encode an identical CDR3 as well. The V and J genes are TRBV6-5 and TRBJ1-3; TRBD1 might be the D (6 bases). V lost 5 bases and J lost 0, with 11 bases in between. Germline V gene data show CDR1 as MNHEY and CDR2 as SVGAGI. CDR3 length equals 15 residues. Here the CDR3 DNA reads TGTGCCAGCAGTAGGACAGCGTCCTCTGGAAACACCATATATTTT. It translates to CASSRTASSGNTIYF.

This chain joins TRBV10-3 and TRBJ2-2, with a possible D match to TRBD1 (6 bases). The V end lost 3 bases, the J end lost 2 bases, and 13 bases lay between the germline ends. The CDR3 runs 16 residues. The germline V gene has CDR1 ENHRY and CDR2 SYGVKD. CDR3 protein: CAISDPGTLNTGELFF. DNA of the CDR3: TGTGCCATCAGTGACCCCGGGACATTAAACACCGGGGAGCTGTTTTTT.

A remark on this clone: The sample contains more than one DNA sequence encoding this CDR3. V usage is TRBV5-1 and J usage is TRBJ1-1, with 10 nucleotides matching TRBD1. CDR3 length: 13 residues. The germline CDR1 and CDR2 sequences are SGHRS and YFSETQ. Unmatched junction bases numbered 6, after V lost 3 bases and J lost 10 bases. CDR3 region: CASSSGQGGRAFF. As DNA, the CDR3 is TGCGCCAGCAGCTCCGGACAGGGGGGCAGAGCTTTCTTT.

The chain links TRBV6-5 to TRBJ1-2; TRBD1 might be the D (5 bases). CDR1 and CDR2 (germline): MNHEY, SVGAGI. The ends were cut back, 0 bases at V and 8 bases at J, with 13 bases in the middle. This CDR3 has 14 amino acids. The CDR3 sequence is CASSYSGRVIGYTF. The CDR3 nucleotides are TGTGCCAGCAGTTACTCTGGCAGGGTCATCGGCTACACCTTC.

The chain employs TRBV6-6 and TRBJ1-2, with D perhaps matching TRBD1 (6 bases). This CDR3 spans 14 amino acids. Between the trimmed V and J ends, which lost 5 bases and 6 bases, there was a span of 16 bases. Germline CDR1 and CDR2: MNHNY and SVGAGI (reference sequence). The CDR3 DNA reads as TGTGCCAGCAGTGGATCAGGGGAGCGTAATGGCTACACCTTC. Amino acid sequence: CASSGSGERNGYTF.